These 13 T cell receptor beta chains were all obtained from the same sample, sequenced in a study of cytomegalovirus exposure and HLA in healthy donors. PCR employed 60 Vbeta and 13 Jbeta primers. Profiling relied on immunoSEQ multiplex PCR, and the TCRdb table lists in-frame clones only, not all of them. The sample holds about 110,000 clones, roughly 87% seen once. The sequenced material came from PBMCs. These TCRs come from a man aged 25-40 years in good health and CMV-seropositive.

This chain uses TRBV5-8 with TRBJ1-1; 9 bases fit TRBD1. CDR1 SGHTS and CDR2 YDEGEE come from the germline V gene. V trimming: 4 bases; J trimming: 0 bases; junction bases outside the gene matches: 7. The CDR3 spans 16 residues. CDR3 DNA: TGTGCCAGCAGCCTCTGGACAGGGGTGATGAACACTGAAGCTTTCTTT. Its translation is CASSLWTGVMNTEAFF.

The rearrangement joins TRBV6-5 to TRBJ1-6; weak D call: TRBD1 (6 bases). The CDR3 has 15 amino acids. Trimming pared 8 bases from V and 9 bases from J, leaving 20 bases between. Germline CDR1 MNHEY, CDR2 SVGAGI. CDR3 DNA: TGTGCCAGCGGGGGGGAACAGGGAAGAATTTCACCCCTCCACTTT. Translating it yields CASGGEQGRISPLHF.

For the CDR3, the DNA is TGTGCCAGCAGCCCCTACCCAGGGGAGACTGAAGCTTTCTTT. It encodes CASSPYPGETEAFF. The chain has TRBV9 and TRBJ1-1, with D possibly matching TRBD1 (6 bases). With 4 bases removed from V and 5 bases from J, the gap between germline ends came to 15 bases. The CDR3 has 14 residues. The germline V gene has CDR1 SGDLS and CDR2 YYNGEE.

The count of this clone is one. At one end, the junction sequence differs from germline, possibly due to a read error. This chain connects TRBV7-9 to TRBJ1-1, with D unclear. This CDR3 contains 13 residues. CDR1 and CDR2 from the germline V gene are SEHNR and FQNEAQ (reference sequence). CDR3 sequence reads: CSSSSHVSPEAFF. The CDR3 DNA reads TGTTCCAGCAGCTCACATGTCTCGCCTGAAGCTTTCTTT.

The chain has TRBV19 and TRBJ1-1; D gene ambiguous. With 9 bases removed from V and 4 bases from J, the gap between germline ends came to 18 bases. Germline V lookup: CDR1 LNHDA, CDR2 SQIVND (reference sequence). This CDR3 spans 14 amino acids. CDR3 residues: CASALWAGVTEAFF. CDR3 coding DNA: TGTGCCAGCGCCCTGTGGGCGGGAGTCACTGAAGCTTTCTTT. The full variable domain, in which reference TRBV19 and TRBJ1-1 provide the parts outside the CDR3, is DGGITQSPKYLFRKEGQNVTLSCEQNLNHDAMYWYRQDPGQGLRLIYYSQIVNDFQKGDIAEGYSVSREKKESFPLTVTSAQKNPTAFYLCASALWAGVTEAFFGQGTRLTVV.

The chain couples TRBV4-1 to TRBJ1-2; a weak D match, TRBD1 (6 bases). Germline lookup yields CDR1 MGHRA and CDR2 YSYEKL. V lost 4 bases, J lost 8 bases, and 20 bases lay in between. This CDR3 comprises 15 residues. The CDR3 is CASSPLKGDTDGYTF. CDR3 nucleotide sequence: TGCGCCAGCAGCCCACTCAAGGGGGACACGGACGGCTACACCTTC.

J is TRBJ1-5 and V is TRBV19; 9 positions agree with TRBD1. The CDR3 is 16 residues long. CDR1 is LNHDA, CDR2 SQIVND, per germline (reference sequence). The trim removed 6 bases at V and 7 bases at J, leaving 13 bases unmatched. This CDR3 is CASSPLGQGLEQPQHF. In DNA, the CDR3 is TGTGCCAGTAGCCCACTGGGACAGGGATTGGAGCAGCCCCAGCATTTT.

The rearrangement joins TRBV18 to TRBJ2-3, with D uncertain. The germline V gene encodes CDR1 KGHSH and CDR2 LQKENI. V lost 3 bases, J lost 6 bases, and 13 bases lay in between. The CDR3 is 14 amino acids. CDR3 bases: TGTGCCAGCTCACCCTATGCGGATCTCGATACGCAGTATTTT. Translated: CASSPYADLDTQYF.

The V and J genes are TRBV6-4 and TRBJ2-1; TRBD2 matches 10 bases. Germline CDR1 and CDR2: MRHNA and SNTAGT. CDR3 length equals 16 residues. V shed 6 bases, J shed 0 bases, and the junction held 5 bases outside the gene matches. This CDR3 is CASSRTSGPSYNEQFF. For the CDR3, the DNA is TGTGCCAGCAGCCGGACTAGCGGACCCTCCTACAATGAGCAGTTCTTC.

The chain couples TRBV29-1 to TRBJ1-2; TRBD1 matches at 9 bases. The CDR3 runs to 12 residues. V lost 6 bases and J lost 2; bases outside the gene matches: 1. The V gene's germline CDR1 is SQVTM and CDR2 ANQGSEA. CDR3 loop: CSVGQGNYGYTF. The CDR3 coding sequence is TGCAGCGTCGGACAGGGGAACTATGGCTACACCTTC.

The V call is TRBV2, the J call TRBJ1-6; 8 bases fit TRBD1. This CDR3 is built from 14 residues. The ends lost 8 bases at V and 5 bases at J; junction bases unmatched: 5. Per germline, CDR1 SNHLY and CDR2 FYNNEI. CDR3 sequence (DNA): TGTGCCAGCTCTTTACAGGGGGATAATTCACCCCTCCACTTT. Its protein product is CASSLQGDNSPLHF.

This sequence joins TRBV28 and TRBJ1-2; 8 bases are a match to TRBD1. Looked up from germline, CDR1 is MDHEN and CDR2 is SYDVKM. The junction had 8 bases not matched to a gene; V was cut back by 6 bases and J by 5 bases. The CDR3 sequence is 14 residues long. CDR3 nucleotides: TGTGCCAGCAGCGGACAGGGCCGCTGGTATGGCTACACCTTC. It codes for CASSGQGRWYGYTF.

The J gene is TRBJ1-2, the V gene TRBV5-1; a weak D match, TRBD1 (6 bases). V lost 3 bases and J 4 bases, leaving 10 bases between the germline ends. The germline V gene encodes CDR1 SGHRS and CDR2 YFSETQ. The CDR3 spans 13 residues. Here the CDR3 reads CASSSQQGYGYTF. The CDR3 DNA is TGCGCCAGCAGCTCACAACAGGGCTATGGCTACACCTTC.